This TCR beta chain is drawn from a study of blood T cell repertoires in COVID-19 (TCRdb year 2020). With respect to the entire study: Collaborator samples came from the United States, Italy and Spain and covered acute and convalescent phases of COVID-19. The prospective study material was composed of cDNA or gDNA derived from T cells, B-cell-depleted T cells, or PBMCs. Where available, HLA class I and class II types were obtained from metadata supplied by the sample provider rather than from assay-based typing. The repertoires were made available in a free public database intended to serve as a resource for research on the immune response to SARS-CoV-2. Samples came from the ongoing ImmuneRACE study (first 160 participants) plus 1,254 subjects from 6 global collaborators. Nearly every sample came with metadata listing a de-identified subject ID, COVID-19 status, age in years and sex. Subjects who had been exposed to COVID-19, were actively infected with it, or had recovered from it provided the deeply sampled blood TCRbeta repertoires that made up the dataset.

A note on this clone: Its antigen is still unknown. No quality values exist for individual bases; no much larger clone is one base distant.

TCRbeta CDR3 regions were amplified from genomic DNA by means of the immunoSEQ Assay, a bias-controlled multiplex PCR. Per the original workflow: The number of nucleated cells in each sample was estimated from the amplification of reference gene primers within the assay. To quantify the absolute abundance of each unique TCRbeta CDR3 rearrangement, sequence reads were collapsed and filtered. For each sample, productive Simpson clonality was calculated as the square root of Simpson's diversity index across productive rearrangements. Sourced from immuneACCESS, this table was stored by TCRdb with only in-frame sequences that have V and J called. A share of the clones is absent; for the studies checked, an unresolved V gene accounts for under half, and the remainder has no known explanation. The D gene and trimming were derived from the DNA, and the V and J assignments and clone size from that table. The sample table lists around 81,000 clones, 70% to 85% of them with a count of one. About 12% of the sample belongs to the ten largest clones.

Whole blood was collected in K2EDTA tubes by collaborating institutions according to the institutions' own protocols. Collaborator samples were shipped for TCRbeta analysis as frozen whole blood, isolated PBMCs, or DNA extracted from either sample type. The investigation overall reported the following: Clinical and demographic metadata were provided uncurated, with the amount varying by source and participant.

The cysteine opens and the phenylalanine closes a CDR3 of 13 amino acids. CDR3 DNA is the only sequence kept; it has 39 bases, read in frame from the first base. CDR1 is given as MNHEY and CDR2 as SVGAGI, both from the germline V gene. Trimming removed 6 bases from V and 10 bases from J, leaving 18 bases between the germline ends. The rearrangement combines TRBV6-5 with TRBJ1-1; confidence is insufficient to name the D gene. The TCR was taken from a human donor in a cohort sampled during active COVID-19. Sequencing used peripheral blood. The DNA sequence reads TGTGCCAGCAGCAACTCGCCCGGACTTGGAGCTTTCTTT. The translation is CASSNSPGLGAFF.